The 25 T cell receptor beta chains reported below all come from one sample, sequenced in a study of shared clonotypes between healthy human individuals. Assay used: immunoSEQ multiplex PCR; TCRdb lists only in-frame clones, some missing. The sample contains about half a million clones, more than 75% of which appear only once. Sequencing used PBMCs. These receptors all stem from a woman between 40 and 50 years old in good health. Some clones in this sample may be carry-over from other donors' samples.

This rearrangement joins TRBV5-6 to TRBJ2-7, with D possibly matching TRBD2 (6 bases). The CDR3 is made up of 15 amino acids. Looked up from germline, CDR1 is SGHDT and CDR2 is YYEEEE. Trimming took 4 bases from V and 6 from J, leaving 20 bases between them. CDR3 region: CASSATGRLESEQYF. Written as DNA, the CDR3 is TGTGCCAGCAGCGCCACGGGCCGACTAGAAAGCGAGCAGTACTTC. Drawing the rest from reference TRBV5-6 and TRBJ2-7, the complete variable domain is DAGVTQSPTHLIKTRGQQVTLRCSPKSGHDTVSWYQQALGQGPQFIFQYYEEEERQRGNFPDRFSGHQFPNYSSELNVNALLLGDSALYLCASSATGRLESEQYFGPGTRLTVT.

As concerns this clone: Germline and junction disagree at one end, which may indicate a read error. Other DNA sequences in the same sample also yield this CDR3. This CDR3 reads CASSLVSGTYEQYF. The CDR3 DNA follows: TGTGCCAGCAGCTTAGTGTCAGGGACCTACGAGCAGTACTTT. The gene calls are TRBV7-2 and TRBJ2-7; D may match TRBD1 or TRBD2 (5 bases each). The CDR3 runs 14 residues. Germline CDR1 SGHTA, CDR2 FQGNSA.

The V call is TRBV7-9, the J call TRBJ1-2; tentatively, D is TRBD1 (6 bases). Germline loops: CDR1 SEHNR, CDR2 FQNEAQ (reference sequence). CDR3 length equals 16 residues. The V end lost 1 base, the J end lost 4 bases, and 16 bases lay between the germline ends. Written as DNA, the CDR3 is TGTGCCAGCAGCTTAGGTACAGGGAGGGAGATCTATGGCTACACCTTC. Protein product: CASSLGTGREIYGYTF. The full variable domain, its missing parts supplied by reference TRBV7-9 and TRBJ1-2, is DTGVSQNPRHKITKRGQNVTFRCDPISEHNRLYWYRQTLGQGPEFLTYFQNEAQLEKSRLLSDRFSAERPKGSFSTLEIQRTEQGDSAMYLCASSLGTGREIYGYTFGSGTRLTVV.

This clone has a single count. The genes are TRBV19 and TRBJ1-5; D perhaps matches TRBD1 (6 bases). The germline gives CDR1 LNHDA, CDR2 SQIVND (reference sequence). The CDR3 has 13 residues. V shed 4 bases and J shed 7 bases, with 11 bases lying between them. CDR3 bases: TGTGCCAGTAGTACAGGGGCTCAACAGCCCCAGCATTTT. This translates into CASSTGAQQPQHF.

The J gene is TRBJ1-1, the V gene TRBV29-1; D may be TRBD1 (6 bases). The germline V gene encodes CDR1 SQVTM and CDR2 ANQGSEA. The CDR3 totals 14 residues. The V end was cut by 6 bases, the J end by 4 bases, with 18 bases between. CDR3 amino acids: CSVATGNVGTEAFF. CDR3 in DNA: TGCAGCGTGGCAACAGGGAATGTTGGCACTGAAGCTTTCTTT.

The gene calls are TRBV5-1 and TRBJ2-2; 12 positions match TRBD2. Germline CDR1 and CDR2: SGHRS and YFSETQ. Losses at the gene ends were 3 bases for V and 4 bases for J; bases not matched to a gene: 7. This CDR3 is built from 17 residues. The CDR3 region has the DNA TGCGCCAGCAGCTCAAGGGGACTAGCGGGTTTCACCGGGGAGCTGTTTTTT. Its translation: CASSSRGLAGFTGELFF.

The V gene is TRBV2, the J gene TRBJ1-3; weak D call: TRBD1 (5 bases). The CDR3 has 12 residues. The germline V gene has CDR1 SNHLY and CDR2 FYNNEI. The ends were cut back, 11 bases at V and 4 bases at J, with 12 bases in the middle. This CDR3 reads CAGGEGGNTIYF. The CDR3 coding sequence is TGTGCCGGGGGAGAAGGAGGAAACACCATATATTTT. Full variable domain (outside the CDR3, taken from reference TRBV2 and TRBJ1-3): EPEVTQTPSHQVTQMGQEVILRCVPISNHLYFYWYRQILGQKVEFLVSFYNNEISEKSEIFDDQFSVERPDGSNFTLKIRSTKLEDSAMYFCAGGEGGNTIYFGEGSWLTVV.

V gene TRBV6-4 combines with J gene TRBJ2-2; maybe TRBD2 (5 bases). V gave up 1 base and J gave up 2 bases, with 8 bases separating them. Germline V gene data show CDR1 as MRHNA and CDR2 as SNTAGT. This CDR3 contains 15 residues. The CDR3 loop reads CASSDYEGNTGELFF. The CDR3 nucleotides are TGTGCCAGCAGTGACTACGAGGGTAACACCGGGGAGCTGTTTTTT.

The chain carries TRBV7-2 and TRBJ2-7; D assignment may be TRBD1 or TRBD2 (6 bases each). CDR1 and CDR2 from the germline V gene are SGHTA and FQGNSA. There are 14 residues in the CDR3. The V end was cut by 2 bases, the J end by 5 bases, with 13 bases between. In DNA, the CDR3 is TGTGCCAGCAGCTTATATCACAGGGAGGACGAGCAGTACTTC. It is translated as CASSLYHREDEQYF. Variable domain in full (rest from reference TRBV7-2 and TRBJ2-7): GAGVSQSPSNKVTEKGKDVELRCDPISGHTALYWYRQSLGQGLEFLIYFQGNSAPDKSGLPSDRFSAERTGGSVSTLTIQRTQQEDSAVYLCASSLYHREDEQYFGPGTRLTVT.

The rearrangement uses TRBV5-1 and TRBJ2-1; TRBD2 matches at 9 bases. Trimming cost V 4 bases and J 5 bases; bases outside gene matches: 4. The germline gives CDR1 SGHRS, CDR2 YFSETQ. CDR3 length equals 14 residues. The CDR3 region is CASSKVAGDNEQFF. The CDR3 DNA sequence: TGCGCCAGCAGCAAGGTAGCGGGAGACAATGAGCAGTTCTTC.

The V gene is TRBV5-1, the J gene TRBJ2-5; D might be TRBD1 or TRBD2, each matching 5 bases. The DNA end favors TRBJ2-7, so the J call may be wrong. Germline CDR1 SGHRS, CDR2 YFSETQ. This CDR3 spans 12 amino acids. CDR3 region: CASRRDGYEQYF. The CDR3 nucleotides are TGCGCCAGCAGGAGGGACGGCTACGAGCAGTACTTC.

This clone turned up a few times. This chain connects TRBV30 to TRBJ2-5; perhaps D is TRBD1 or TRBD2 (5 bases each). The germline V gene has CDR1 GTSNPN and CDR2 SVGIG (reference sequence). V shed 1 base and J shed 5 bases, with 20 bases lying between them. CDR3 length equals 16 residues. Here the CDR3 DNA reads TGTGCCTGGAGTGGAGCGGCAGGGCGGTTCGGGGAGACCCAGTACTTC. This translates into CAWSGAAGRFGETQYF.

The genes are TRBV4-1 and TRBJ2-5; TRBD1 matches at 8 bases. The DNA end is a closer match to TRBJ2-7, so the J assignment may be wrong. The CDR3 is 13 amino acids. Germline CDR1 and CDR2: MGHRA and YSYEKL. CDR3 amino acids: CASRRTGKDEQYF. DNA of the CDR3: TGCGCCAGCAGACGGACAGGGAAAGACGAGCAGTACTTC.

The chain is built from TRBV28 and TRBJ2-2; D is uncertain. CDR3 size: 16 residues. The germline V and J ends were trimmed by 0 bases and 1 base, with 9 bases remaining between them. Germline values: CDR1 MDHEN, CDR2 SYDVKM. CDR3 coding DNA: TGTGCCAGCAGTTTATGGATCCCCGGGAACACCGGGGAGCTGTTTTTT. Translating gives CASSLWIPGNTGELFF.

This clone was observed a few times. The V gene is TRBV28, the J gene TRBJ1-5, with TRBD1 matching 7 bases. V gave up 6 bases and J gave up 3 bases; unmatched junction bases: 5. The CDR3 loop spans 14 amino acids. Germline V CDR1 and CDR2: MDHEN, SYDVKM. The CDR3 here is CASSLGTVNQPQHF. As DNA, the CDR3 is TGTGCCAGCAGCCTCGGGACAGTCAATCAGCCCCAGCATTTT.

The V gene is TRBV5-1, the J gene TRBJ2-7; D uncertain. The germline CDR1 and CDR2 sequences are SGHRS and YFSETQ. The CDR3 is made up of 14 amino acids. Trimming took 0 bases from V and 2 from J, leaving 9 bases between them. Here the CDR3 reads CASSLASFPYEQYF. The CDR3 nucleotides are TGCGCCAGCAGCTTGGCTAGTTTCCCCTACGAGCAGTACTTC.

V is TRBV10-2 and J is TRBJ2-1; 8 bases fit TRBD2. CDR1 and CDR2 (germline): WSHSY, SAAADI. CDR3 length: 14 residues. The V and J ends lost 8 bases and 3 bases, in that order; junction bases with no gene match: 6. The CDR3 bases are TGCGCCAGCGGGGACGGGGGGGGCTACAATGAGCAGTTCTTC. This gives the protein CASGDGGGYNEQFF.

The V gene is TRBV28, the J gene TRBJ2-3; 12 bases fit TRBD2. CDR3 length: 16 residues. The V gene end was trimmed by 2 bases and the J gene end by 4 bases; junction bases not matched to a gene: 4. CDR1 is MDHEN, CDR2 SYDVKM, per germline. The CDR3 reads CASSLRLAGDADTQYF. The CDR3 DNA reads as TGTGCCAGCAGTTTACGACTAGCGGGAGACGCAGATACGCAGTATTTT. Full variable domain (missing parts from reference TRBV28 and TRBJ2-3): DVKVTQSSRYLVKRTGEKVFLECVQDMDHENMFWYRQDPGLGLRLIYFSYDVKMKEKGDIPEGYSVSREKKERFSLILESASTNQTSMYLCASSLRLAGDADTQYFGPGTRLTVL.

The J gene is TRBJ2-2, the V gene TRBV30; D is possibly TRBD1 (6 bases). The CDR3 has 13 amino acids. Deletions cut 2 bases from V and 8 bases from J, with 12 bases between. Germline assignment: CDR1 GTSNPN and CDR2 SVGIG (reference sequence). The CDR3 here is CAWSIRGSGELFF. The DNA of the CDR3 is TGTGCCTGGAGTATCAGGGGTTCGGGGGAGCTGTTTTTT. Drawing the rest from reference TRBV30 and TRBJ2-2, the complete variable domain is SQTIHQWPATLVQPVGSPLSLECTVEGTSNPNLYWYRQAAGRGLQLLFYSVGIGQISSEVPQNLSASRPQDRQFILSSKKLLLSDSGFYLCAWSIRGSGELFFGEGSRLTVL.

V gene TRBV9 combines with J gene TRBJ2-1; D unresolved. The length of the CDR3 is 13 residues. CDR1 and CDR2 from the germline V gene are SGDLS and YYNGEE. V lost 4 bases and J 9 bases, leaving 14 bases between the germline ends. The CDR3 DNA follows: TGTGCCAGCAGCCTGGTTCCCTTAGGTGAGCAGTTCTTC. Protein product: CASSLVPLGEQFF.

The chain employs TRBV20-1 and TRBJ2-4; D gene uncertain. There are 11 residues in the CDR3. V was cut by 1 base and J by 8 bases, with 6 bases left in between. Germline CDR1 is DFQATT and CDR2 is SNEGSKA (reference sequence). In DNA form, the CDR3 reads TGCAGTGCTAGAGTAGGACACATTCAGTACTTC. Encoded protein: CSARVGHIQYF.

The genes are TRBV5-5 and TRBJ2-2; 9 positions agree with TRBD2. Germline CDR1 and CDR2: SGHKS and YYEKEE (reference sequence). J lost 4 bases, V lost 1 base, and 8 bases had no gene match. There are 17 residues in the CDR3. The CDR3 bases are TGTGCCAGCAGCTTGAGGCGGGTAGCGGGAGTCACCGGGGAGCTGTTTTTT. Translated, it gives CASSLRRVAGVTGELFF. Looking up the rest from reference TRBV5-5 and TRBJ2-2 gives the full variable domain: DAGVTQSPTHLIKTRGQQVTLRCSPISGHKSVSWYQQVLGQGPQFIFQYYEKEERGRGNFPDRFSARQFPNYSSELNVNALLLGDSALYLCASSLRRVAGVTGELFFGEGSRLTVL.

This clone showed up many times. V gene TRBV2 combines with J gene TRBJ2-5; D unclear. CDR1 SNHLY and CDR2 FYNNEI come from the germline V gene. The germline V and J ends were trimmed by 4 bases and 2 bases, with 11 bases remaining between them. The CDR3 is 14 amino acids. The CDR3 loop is CASSVQGPQETQYF. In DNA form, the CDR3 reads TGTGCCAGCAGTGTCCAAGGGCCGCAAGAGACCCAGTACTTC.

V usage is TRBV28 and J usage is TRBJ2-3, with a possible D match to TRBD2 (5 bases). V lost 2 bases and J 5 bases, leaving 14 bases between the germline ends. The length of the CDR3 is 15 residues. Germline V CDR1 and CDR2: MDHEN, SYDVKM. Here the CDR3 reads CASSLRTRGIDTQYF. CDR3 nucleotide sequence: TGTGCCAGCAGTTTAAGGACCCGGGGAATAGATACGCAGTATTTT.

The CDR3 spells CASSLPGLAGVETQYF. The CDR3 coding sequence is TGTGCCAGCAGTTTACCTGGACTAGCGGGAGTTGAGACCCAGTACTTC. The V gene is TRBV28, the J gene TRBJ2-5, with 13 bases lining up with TRBD2. Losses at the gene ends were 2 bases for V and 5 bases for J; bases not matched to a gene: 5. The length of the CDR3 is 16 residues. The germline CDR1 and CDR2 sequences are MDHEN and SYDVKM.